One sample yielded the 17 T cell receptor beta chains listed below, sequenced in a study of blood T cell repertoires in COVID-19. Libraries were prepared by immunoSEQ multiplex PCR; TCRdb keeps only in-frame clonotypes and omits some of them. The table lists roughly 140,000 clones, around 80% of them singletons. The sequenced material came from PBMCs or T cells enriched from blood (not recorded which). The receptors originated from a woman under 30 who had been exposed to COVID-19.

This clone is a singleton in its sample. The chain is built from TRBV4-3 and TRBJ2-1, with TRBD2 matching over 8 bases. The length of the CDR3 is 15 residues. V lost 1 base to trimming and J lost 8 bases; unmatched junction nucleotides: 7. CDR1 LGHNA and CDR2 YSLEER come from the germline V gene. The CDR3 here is CASSQAAGDIDEQFF. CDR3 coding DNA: TGCGCCAGCAGCCAAGCAGCGGGAGATATCGATGAGCAGTTCTTC.

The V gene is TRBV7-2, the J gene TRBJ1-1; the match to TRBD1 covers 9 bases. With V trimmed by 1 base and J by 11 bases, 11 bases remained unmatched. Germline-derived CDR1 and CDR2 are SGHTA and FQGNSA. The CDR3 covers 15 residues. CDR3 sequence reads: CASSLDRGRFNPAFF. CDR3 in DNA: TGTGCCAGCAGCTTAGACAGGGGGCGTTTTAATCCGGCTTTCTTT.

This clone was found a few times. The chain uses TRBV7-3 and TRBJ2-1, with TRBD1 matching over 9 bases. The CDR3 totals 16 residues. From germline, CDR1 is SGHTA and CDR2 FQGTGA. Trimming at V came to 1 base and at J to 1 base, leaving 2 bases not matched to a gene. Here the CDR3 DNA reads TGTGCCAGCAGCTTAAGAGGACAGGGGTCCTACAATGAGCAGTTCTTC. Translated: CASSLRGQGSYNEQFF.

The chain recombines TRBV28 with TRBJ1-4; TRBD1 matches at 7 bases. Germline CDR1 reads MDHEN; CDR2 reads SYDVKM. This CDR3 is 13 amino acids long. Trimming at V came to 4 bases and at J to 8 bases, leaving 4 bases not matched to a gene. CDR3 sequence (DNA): TGTGCCAGCAGTTCCGGGACAGTCGAAAAACTGTTTTTT. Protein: CASSSGTVEKLFF.

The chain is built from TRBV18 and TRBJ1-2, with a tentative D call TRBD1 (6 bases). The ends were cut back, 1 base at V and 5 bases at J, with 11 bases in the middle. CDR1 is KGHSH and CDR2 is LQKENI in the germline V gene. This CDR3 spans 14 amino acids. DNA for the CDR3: TGTGCCAGCTCACCACTGACAGGACTGTATGGCTACACCTTC. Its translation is CASSPLTGLYGYTF.

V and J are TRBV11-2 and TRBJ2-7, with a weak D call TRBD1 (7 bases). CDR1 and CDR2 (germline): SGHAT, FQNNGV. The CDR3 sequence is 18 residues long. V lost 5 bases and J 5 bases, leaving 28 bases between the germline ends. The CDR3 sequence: CASSLQGGVPDFGDEQYF. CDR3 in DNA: TGTGCCAGCAGCCTCCAGGGGGGAGTTCCCGATTTTGGAGACGAGCAGTACTTC.

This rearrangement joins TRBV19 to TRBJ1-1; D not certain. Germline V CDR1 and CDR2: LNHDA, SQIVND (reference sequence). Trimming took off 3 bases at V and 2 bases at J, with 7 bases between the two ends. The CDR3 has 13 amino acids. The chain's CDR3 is CASSISPNTEAFF. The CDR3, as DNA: TGTGCCAGTAGTATTAGTCCTAACACTGAAGCTTTCTTT. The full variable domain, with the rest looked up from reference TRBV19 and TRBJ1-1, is DGGITQSPKYLFRKEGQNVTLSCEQNLNHDAMYWYRQDPGQGLRLIYYSQIVNDFQKGDIAEGYSVSREKKESFPLTVTSAQKNPTAFYLCASSISPNTEAFFGQGTRLTVV.

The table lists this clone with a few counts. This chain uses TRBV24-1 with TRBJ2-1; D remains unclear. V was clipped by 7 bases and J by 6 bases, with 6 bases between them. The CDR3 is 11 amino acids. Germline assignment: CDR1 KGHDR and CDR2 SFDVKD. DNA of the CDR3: TGTGCCACCAGCCGAGGCAATGAGCAGTTCTTC. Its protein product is CATSRGNEQFF.

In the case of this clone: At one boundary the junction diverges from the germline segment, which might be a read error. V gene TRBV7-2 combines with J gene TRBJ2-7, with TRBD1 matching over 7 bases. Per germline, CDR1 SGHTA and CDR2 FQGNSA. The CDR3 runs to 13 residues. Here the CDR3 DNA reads TGTGCCAGCAGCTTCACGACAGGGCAAACCCTTCACTTC. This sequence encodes CASSFTTGQTLHF.

Written as DNA, the CDR3 is TGTGCCAGCAGTCCCGGGTTTCACGAGCAGTACTTC. Translated: CASSPGFHEQYF. V is TRBV12-3 or TRBV12-4 and J is TRBJ2-7; no clear D. The CDR3 extends over 12 amino acids. V was pared by 5 bases and J by 5 bases, with 10 bases between.

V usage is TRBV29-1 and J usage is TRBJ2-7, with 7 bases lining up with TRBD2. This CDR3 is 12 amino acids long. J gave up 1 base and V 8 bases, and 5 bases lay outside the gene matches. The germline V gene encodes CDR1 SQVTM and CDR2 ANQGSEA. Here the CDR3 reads CSSMGGSYEQYF. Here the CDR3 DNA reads TGCAGCTCCATGGGGGGGTCCTACGAGCAGTACTTC.

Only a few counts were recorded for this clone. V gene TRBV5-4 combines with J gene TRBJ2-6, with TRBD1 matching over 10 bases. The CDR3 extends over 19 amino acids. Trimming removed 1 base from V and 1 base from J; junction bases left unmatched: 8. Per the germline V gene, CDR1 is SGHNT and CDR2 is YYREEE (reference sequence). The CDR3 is CASSLFLGTGVSGANVLTF. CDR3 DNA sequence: TGTGCCAGCAGCTTGTTTCTCGGGACAGGGGTTTCTGGGGCCAACGTCCTGACTTTC.

The CDR3 here is CASRQQVGGKLFF. In DNA, the CDR3 is TGTGCCAGCAGACAACAGGTCGGTGGAAAACTGTTTTTT. V gene TRBV3-1 (or the pseudogene TRBV3-2) combines with J gene TRBJ1-4, with D possibly TRBD1 on 5 matching bases. Trimming left V 6 bases short and J 10 bases short, with 15 bases between. The CDR3 spans 13 residues. Per germline, CDR1 LGHDT and CDR2 YNNKEL (reference sequence).

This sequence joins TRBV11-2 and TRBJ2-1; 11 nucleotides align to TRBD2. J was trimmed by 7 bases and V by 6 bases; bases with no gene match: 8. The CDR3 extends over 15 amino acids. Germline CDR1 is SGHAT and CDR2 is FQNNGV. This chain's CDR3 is CASRRLAGKGNEQFF. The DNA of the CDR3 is TGTGCCAGCAGGAGACTAGCGGGAAAAGGAAATGAGCAGTTCTTC.

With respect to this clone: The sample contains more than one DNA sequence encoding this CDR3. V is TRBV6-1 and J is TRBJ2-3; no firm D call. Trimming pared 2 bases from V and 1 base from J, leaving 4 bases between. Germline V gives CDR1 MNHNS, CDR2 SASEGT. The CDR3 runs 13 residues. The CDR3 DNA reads TGTGCCAGCAGTGAACAGGGCACAGATACGCAGTATTTT. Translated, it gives CASSEQGTDTQYF.

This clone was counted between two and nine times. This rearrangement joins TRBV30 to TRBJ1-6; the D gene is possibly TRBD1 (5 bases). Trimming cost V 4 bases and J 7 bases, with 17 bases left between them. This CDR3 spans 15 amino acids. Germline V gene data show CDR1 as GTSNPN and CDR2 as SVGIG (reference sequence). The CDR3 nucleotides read TGTGCCTGGACACGCTCGGCAGGGTCCAATTCACCCCTCCACTTT. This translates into CAWTRSAGSNSPLHF.

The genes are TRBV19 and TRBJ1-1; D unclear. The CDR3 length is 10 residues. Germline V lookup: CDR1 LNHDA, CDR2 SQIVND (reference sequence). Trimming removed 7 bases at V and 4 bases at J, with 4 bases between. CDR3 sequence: CASTGTEAFF. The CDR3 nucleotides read TGTGCCAGTACAGGCACTGAAGCTTTCTTT. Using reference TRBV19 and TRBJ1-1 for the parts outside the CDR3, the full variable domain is DGGITQSPKYLFRKEGQNVTLSCEQNLNHDAMYWYRQDPGQGLRLIYYSQIVNDFQKGDIAEGYSVSREKKESFPLTVTSAQKNPTAFYLCASTGTEAFFGQGTRLTVV.